This T cell receptor (beta chain) was found in a study of TIL therapy for anti-PD-1-resistant metastatic lung cancer. Study-wide context: Several tumors were EGFR-mutant and two were ALK-rearranged.

Time point noted: pre-treatment sample, taken before nivolumab and TIL therapy. Adults with stage 4 NSCLC were enrolled in a phase I trial. The immunoSEQ assay was v3. Sequenced by immunoSEQ multiplex PCR; TCRdb stores in-frame clones only, minus some. The sample lists about 55,000 clones; roughly four fifths were seen once. Per germline, CDR1 MNHEY and CDR2 SVGEGT. V gave up 5 bases and J gave up 2 bases, with 10 bases separating them. The CDR3 contains 14 residues. This clonotype was obtained from a person aged 25 to 80 with non-small cell lung cancer. The sample in question was blood, obtained at baseline. The chain joins TRBV6-2 or TRBV6-3 to TRBJ1-5, with D unclear. The CDR3 sequence is CASSRMGGNQPQHF. CDR3 in DNA: TGTGCCAGCAGTCGCATGGGTGGCAATCAGCCCCAGCATTTT.